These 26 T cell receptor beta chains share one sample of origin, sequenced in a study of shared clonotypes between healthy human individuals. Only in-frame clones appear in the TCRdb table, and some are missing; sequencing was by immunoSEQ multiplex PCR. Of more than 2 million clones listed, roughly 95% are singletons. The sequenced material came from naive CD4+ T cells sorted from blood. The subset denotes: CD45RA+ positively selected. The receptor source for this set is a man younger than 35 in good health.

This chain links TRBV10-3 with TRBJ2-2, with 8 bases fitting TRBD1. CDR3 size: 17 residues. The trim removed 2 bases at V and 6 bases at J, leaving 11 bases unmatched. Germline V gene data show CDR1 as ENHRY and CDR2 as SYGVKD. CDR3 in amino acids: CAISESQGAGGSGELFF. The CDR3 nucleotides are TGTGCCATCAGTGAGAGCCAAGGGGCAGGGGGCTCCGGGGAGCTGTTTTTT.

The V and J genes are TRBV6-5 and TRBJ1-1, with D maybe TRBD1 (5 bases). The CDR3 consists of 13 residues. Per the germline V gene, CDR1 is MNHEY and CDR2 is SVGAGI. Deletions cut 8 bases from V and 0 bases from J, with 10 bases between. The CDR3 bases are TGTGCCAGCCAGAGGGGCGTGAACACTGAAGCTTTCTTT. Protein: CASQRGVNTEAFF.

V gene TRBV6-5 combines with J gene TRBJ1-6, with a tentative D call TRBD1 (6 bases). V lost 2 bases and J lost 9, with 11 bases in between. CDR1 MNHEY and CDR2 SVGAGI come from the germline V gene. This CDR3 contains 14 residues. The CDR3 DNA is TGTGCCAGCAGTTACCGGGCCAGGGGTTCACCCCTCCACTTT. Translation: CASSYRARGSPLHF.

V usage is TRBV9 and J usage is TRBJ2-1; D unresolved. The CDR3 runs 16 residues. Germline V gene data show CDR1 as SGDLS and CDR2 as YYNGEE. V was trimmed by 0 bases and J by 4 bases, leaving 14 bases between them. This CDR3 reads CASSVVGTALYNEQFF. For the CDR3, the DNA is TGTGCCAGCAGCGTAGTAGGCACGGCGCTATACAATGAGCAGTTCTTC.

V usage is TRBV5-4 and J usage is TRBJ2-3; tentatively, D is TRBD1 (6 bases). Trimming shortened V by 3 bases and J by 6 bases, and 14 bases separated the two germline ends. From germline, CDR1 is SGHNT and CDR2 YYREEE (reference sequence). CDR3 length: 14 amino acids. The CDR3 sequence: CASSSRGGSDTQYF. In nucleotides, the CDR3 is TGTGCCAGCAGCTCCCGAGGGGGATCGGATACGCAGTATTTT.

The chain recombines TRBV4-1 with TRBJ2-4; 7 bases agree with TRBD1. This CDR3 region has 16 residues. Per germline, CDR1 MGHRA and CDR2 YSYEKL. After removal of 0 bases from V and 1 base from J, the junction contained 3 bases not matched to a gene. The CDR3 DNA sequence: TGCGCCAGCAGCCAAGACCCGACAGGGGCCAAAAACATTCAGTACTTC. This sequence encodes CASSQDPTGAKNIQYF.

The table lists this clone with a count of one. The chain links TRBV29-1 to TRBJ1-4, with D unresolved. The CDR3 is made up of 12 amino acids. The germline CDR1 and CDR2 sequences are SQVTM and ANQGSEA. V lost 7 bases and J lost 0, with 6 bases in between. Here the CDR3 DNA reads TGCAGCGGTGTTACAACTAATGAAAAACTGTTTTTT. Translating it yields CSGVTTNEKLFF.

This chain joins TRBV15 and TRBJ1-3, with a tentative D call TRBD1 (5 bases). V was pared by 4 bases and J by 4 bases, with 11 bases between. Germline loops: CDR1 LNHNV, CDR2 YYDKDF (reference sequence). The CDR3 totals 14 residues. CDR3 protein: CATSTGGYGNTIYF. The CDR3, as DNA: TGTGCCACCAGCACCGGGGGATACGGAAACACCATATATTTT.

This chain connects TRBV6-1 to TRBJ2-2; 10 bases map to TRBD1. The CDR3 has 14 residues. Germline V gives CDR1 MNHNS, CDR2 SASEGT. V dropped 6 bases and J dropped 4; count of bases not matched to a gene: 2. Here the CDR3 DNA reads TGTGCCAGCAGCAGGGACAGGGGCACCGGGGAGCTGTTTTTT. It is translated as CASSRDRGTGELFF.

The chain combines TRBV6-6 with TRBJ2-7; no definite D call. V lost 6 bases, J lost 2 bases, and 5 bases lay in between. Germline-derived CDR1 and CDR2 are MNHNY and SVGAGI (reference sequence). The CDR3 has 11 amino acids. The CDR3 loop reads CASSKTYEQYF. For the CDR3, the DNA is TGTGCCAGCAGCAAAACCTACGAGCAGTACTTC.

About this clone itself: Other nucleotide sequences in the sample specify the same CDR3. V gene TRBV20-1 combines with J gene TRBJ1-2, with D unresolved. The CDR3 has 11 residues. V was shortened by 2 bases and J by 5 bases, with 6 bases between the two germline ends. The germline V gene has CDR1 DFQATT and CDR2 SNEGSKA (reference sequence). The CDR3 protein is CSARSSYGYTF. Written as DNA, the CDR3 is TGCAGTGCTAGATCCTCATATGGCTACACCTTC.

CDR3 bases: TGTGCCAGCTCACCCTTACCGGACAGGAACACTGAAGCTTTCTTT. Amino acid sequence: CASSPLPDRNTEAFF. This chain joins TRBV18 and TRBJ1-1; maybe TRBD1 (6 bases). V was pared by 3 bases and J by 1 base, with 12 bases between. CDR3 length equals 15 residues. Germline V gives CDR1 KGHSH, CDR2 LQKENI.

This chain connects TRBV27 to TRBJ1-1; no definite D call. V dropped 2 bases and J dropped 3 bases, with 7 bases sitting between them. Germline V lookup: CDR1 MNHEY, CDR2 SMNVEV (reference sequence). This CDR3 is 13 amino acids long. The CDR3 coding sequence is TGTGCCAGCAGTTTAAGGGCTGACACTGAAGCTTTCTTT. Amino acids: CASSLRADTEAFF.

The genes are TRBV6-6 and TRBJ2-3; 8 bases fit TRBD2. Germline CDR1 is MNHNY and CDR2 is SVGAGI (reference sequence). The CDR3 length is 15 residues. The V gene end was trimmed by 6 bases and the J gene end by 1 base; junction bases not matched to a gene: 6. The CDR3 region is CASSFAGGGTDTQYF. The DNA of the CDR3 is TGTGCCAGCAGCTTCGCGGGGGGCGGCACAGATACGCAGTATTTT.

Here the CDR3 DNA reads TGTGCCAGCAGAGCCGCAGGGGGCTCCTACGAGCAGTACTTC. Residues: CASRAAGGSYEQYF. This chain joins TRBV28 and TRBJ2-7; 7 nucleotides match TRBD1. Germline V gives CDR1 MDHEN, CDR2 SYDVKM. The CDR3 spans 14 residues. V lost 6 bases to trimming and J lost 0 bases; unmatched junction nucleotides: 5. The full variable domain, rest sourced from reference TRBV28 and TRBJ2-7, is DVKVTQSSRYLVKRTGEKVFLECVQDMDHENMFWYRQDPGLGLRLIYFSYDVKMKEKGDIPEGYSVSREKKERFSLILESASTNQTSMYLCASRAAGGSYEQYFGPGTRLTVT.

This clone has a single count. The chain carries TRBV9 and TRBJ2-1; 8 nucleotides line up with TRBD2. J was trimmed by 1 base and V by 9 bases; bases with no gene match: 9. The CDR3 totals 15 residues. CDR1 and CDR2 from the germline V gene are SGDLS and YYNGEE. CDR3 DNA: TGTGCCATCGCCTCTGGACTAGCATCCTACAATGAGCAGTTCTTC. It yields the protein CAIASGLASYNEQFF.

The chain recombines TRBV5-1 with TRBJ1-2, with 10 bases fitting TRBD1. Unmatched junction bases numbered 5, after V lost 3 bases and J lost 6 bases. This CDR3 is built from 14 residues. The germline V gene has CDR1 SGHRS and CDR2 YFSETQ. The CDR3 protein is CASSSRDRGDGYTF. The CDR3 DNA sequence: TGCGCCAGCAGCTCCAGGGACAGGGGAGATGGCTACACCTTC.

The CDR3, as DNA: TGTGCCAGCAGCCATACGGGACAGGGACTAGCGTGGTCCTACAATGAGCAGTTCTTC. This encodes CASSHTGQGLAWSYNEQFF. The genes are TRBV13 and TRBJ2-1; the D gene is possibly TRBD2 (10 bases). This CDR3 is built from 19 residues. V shed 5 bases and J shed 1 base, with 24 bases lying between them. Germline V CDR1 and CDR2: PRHDT, FYEKMQ (reference sequence).

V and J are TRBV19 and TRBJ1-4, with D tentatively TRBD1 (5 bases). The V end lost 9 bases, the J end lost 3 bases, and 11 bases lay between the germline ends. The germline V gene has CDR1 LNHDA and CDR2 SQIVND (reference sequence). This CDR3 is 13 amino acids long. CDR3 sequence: CASRQSANEKLFF. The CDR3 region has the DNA TGTGCCAGCCGACAGTCAGCTAATGAAAAACTGTTTTTT.

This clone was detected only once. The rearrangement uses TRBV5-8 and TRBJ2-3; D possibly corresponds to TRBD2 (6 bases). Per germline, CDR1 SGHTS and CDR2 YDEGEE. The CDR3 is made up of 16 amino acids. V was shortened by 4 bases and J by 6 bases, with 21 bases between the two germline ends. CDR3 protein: CASSLGLVRSGDTQYF. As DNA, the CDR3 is TGTGCCAGCAGCCTCGGTTTGGTCCGCAGCGGGGATACGCAGTATTTT.

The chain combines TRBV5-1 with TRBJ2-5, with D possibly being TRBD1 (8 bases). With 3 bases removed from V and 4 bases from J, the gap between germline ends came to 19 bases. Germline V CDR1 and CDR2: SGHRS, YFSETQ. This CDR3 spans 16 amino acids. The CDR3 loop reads CASSSRGPGRGETQYF. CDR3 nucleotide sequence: TGCGCCAGCAGCTCCAGGGGGCCAGGGAGGGGAGAGACCCAGTACTTC.

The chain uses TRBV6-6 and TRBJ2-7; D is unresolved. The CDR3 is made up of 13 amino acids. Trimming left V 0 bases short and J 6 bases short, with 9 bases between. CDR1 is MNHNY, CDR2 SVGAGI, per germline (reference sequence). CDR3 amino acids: CASSYSLASEQYF. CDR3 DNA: TGTGCCAGCAGTTACTCGCTCGCTTCCGAGCAGTACTTC.

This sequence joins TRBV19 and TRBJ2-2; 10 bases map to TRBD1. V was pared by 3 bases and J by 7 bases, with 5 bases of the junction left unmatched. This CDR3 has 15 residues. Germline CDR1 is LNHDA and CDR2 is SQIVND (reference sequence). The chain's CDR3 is CASSMGQGLSGELFF. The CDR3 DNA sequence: TGTGCCAGTAGTATGGGACAGGGGCTTAGCGGGGAGCTGTTTTTT. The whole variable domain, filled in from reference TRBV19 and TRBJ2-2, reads DGGITQSPKYLFRKEGQNVTLSCEQNLNHDAMYWYRQDPGQGLRLIYYSQIVNDFQKGDIAEGYSVSREKKESFPLTVTSAQKNPTAFYLCASSMGQGLSGELFFGEGSRLTVL.

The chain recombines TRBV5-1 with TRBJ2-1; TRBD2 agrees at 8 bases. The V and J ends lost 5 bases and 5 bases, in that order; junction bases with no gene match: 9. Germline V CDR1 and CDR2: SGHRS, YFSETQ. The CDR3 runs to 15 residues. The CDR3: CASSKAGEVNNEQFF. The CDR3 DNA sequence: TGCGCCAGCAGTAAAGCGGGGGAGGTGAACAATGAGCAGTTCTTC.

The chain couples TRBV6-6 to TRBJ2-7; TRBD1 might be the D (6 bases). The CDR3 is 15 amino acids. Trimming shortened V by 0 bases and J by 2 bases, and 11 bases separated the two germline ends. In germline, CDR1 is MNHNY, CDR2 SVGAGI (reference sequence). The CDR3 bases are TGTGCCAGCAGTTACTCGCCGACAGGTCCCTACGAGCAGTACTTC. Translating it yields CASSYSPTGPYEQYF.

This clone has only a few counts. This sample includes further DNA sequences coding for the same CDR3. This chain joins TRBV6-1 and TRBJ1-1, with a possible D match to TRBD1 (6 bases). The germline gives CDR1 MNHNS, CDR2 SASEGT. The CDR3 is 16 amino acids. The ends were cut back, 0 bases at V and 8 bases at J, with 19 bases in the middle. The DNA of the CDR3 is TGTGCCAGCAGTGAAGCGGTGCAGGGGATTCGCACCGAAGCTTTCTTT. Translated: CASSEAVQGIRTEAFF.